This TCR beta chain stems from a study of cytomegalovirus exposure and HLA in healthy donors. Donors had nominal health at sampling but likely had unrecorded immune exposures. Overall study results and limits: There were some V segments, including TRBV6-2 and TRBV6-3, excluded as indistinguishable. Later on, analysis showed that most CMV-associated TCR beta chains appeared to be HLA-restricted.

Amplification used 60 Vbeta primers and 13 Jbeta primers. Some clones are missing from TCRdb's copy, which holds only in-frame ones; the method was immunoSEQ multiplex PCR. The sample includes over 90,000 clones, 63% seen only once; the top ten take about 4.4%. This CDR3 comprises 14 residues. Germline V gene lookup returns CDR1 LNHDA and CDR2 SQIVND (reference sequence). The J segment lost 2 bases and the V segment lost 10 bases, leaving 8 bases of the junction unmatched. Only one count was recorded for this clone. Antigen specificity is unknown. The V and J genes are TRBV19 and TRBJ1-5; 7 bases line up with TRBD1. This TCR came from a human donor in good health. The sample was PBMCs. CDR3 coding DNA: TGTGCCACCAGAGACGGACAGGGCAATCAGCCCCAGCATTTT. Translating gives CATRDGQGNQPQHF.